This TCR beta chain was captured by sequencing in a study of identical twins (dated by TCRdb to 2015 to 2016). General notes on the study: The study deep-sequenced TCR alpha and beta repertoires from monozygotic twins, unrelated adults of various ages and cord blood to test whether fetal clonotypes persist. To rule out contamination, the twin experiments were replicated at different times with different library preparation protocols.

CDR3 length: 13 amino acids, cysteine to phenylalanine. The read is trimmed to its CDR3 DNA, 39 bases read in frame from base 1. Trimming accounts for 8 bases at V and 5 bases at J, while the number of junction bases matched to no gene is 4. According to the germline V gene, CDR1 reads SGHTA and CDR2 reads FQGNSA. Libraries were constructed by 5' RACE. The sequencer was an Illumina HiSeq 2000. A universal primer binding site was added through template switching, and the final cDNA carried a unique molecular identifier so that TCR cDNA molecules could be counted accurately. Specific primers in the conserved constant-segment region were used to synthesize first-strand cDNA for the TCR alpha and beta chains. Each cDNA library was double barcoded, with a SMART-Mk sample barcode plus Illumina barcodes, to control for contamination. TruSeq adapter sequences, together with Illumina sample barcodes, were added in two successive PCR steps. The TCR alpha and beta cDNA libraries were sequenced on the Illumina HiSeq platform using custom primers. As for the authors' bioinformatics: MiGEC processed the raw reads to extract unique molecular identifiers, while MiXCR was used to determine the CDR3 positions. For each individual, recombination models were inferred using an EM algorithm with the repgenHMM and IGoR tools. The analysis of shared clonotypes was done with the tcR package in R, with sharing normalized by the product of cloneset sizes. To study raw recombination without the effects of thymic and clonal selection, out-of-frame nonproductive sequences were analyzed. TCRdb trimmed the raw reads at Q25, called clones with MiXCR and kept productive beta chains. Each entry is one CDR3 protein sequence, shown with its most common DNA and genes. It is TCRdb's table, rather than the study itself, that gives the V and J calls and clone size. In this sample the table shows approximately 700,000 distinct CDR3 sequences, around 6% of which occur a single time. The biggest ten clones account for around 2% of the sample.

Every donor was a healthy Caucasian. Three unrelated non-twin adults were additionally sequenced: a male aged 18 to 30, a male aged 50 to 60 and a female aged 50 to 60. Miltenyi CD45RO+ enrichment and human naive T-cell isolation kits were used to isolate memory (CD45RO+) and naive T cells from PBMC. This clonotype turned up a few times. There is no known antigen for this receptor. Per-nucleotide qualities are absent, and no much larger clonotype sits a single base away. The paper as a whole reports these results and caveats: Because the same donors could not be followed over many years, the conclusions depended on cross-sectional statistical analysis. Zero-insertion analyses could be partly confounded by invariant T cells such as MAIT and iNKT, though diverse VJ usage argued against such confounding for most clonotypes. The excess sharing between twins in beta out-of-frame sequences was weaker because fewer shared sequences reduced the signal-to-noise ratio. Recombination models systematically underestimated out-of-frame TCR alpha sharing in monozygotic twins but agreed with sharing between unrelated individuals. Fewer insertions were carried by abundant cord blood beta clonotypes; a weaker similar trend was observed in young adult naive repertoires, while no such trend was observed in memory repertoires. Compared with coincidental sharing between unrelated individuals, out-of-frame TCR alpha sequences shared between twins showed an excess of sequences with low generation probability.

This chain is built from TRBV7-2 and TRBJ2-2, and 8 junction bases match TRBD2. Material for sequencing was naive T cells sorted from blood. In light of the paper, this sample's cell subset or site label describes: cells isolated with a human naive T-cell isolation kit. This clonotype was obtained from a man aged 18 to 29 in good health. CDR3 sequence: CASHGGGTGELFF. The DNA sequence follows: TGTGCCAGCCACGGGGGGGGGACCGGGGAGCTGTTTTTT.